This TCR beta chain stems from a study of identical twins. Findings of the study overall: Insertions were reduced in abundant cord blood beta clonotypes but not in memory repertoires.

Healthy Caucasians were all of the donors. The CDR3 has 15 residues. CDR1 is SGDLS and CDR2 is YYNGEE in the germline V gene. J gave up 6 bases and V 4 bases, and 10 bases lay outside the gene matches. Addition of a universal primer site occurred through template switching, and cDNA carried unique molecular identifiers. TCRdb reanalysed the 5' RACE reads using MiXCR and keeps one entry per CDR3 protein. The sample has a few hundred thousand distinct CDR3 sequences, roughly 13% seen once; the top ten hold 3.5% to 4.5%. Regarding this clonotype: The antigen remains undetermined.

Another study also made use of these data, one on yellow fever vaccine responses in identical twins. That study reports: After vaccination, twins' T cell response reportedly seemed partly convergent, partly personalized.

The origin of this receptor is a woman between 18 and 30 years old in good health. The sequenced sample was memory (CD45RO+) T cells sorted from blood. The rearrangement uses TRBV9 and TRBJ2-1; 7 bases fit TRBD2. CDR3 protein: CASSHGGRGGNEQFF. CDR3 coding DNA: TGTGCCAGCAGCCACGGGGGGAGGGGAGGCAATGAGCAGTTCTTC.